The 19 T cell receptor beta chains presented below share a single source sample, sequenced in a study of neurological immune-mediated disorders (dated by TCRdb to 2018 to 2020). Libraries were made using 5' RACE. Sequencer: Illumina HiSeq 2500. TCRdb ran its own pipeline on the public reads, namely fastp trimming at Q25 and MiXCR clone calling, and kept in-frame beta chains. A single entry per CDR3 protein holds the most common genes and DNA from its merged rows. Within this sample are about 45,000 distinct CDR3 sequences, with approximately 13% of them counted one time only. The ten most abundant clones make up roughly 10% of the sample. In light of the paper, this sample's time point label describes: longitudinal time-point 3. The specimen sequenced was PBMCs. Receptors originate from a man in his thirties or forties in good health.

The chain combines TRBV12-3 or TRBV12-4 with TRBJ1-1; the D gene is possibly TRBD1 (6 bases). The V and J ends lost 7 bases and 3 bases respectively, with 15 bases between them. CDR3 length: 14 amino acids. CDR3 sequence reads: CASTWGPQYTEAFF. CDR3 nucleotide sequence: TGTGCCAGCACCTGGGGGCCGCAGTACACTGAAGCTTTCTTT.

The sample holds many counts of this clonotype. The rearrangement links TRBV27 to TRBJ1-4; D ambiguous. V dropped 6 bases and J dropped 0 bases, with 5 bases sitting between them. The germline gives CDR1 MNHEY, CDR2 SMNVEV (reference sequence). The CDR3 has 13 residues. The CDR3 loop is CASRKSTNEKLFF. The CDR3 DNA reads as TGTGCCAGCAGGAAATCAACTAATGAAAAACTGTTTTTT.

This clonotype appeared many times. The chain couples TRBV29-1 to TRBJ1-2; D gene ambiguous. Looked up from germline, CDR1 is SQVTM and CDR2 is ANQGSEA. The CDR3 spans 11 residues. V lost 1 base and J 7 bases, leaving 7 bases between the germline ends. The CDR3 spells CSVEVGIGYTF. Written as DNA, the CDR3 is TGCAGCGTTGAAGTCGGGATTGGCTACACCTTC.

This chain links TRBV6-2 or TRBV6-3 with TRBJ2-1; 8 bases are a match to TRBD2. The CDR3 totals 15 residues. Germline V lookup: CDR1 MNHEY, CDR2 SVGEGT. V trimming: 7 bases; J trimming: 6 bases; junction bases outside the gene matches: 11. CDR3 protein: CASTLRGLAPNEQFF. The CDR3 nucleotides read TGTGCCAGCACCCTAAGAGGACTAGCCCCCAATGAGCAGTTCTTC.

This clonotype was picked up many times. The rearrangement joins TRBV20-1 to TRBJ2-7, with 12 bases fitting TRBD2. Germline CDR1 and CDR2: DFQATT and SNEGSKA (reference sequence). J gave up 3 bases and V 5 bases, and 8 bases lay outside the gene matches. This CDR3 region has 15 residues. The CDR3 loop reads CSAGLAGIQGYEQYF. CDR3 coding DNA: TGCAGTGCTGGACTAGCGGGGATCCAGGGCTACGAGCAGTACTTC.

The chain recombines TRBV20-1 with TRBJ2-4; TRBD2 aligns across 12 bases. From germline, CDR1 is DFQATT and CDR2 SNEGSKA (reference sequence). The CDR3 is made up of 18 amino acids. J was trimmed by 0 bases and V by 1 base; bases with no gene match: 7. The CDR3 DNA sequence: TGCAGTGCTAGAGCCGTTCTAGCGGGGGGGTTAGCCAAAAACATTCAGTACTTC. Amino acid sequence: CSARAVLAGGLAKNIQYF.

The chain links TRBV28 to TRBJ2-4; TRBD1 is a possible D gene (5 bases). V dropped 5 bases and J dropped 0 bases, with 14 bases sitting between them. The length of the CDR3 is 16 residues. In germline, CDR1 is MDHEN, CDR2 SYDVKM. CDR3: CASSTDRYLAKNIQYF. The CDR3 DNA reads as TGTGCCAGCAGTACCGACAGATACCTAGCCAAAAACATTCAGTACTTC.

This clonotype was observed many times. This CDR3 reads CSARDRESYNEQFF. The DNA of the CDR3 is TGCAGTGCTAGAGACCGGGAGAGCTACAATGAGCAGTTCTTC. This chain uses TRBV20-1 with TRBJ2-1; D might be TRBD2 (6 bases). Trimming shortened V by 0 bases and J by 3 bases, and 9 bases separated the two germline ends. Germline assignment: CDR1 DFQATT and CDR2 SNEGSKA (reference sequence). The CDR3 spans 14 residues.

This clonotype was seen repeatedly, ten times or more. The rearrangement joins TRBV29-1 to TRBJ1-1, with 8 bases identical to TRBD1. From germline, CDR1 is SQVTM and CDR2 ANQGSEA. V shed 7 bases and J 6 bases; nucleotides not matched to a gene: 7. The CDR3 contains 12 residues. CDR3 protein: CSGTGNSAEAFF. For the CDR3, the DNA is TGCAGCGGGACAGGGAATTCGGCTGAAGCTTTCTTT. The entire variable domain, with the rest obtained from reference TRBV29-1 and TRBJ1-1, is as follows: SAVISQKPSRDICQRGTSLTIQCQVDSQVTMMFWYRQQPGQSLTLIATANQGSEATYESGFVIDKFPISRPNLTFSTLTVSNMSPEDSSIYLCSGTGNSAEAFFGQGTRLTVV.

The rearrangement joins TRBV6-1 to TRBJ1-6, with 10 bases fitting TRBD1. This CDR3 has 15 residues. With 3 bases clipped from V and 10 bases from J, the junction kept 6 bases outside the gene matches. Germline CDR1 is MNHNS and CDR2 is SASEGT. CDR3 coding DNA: TGTGCCAGCAGTGAGGAGACAGGGGGCAAATCACCCCTCCACTTT. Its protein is CASSEETGGKSPLHF.

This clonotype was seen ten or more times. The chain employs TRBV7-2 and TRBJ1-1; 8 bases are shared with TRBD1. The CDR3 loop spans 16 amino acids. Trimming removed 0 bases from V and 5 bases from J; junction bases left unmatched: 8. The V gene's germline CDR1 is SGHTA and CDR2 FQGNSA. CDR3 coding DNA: TGTGCCAGCAGCTTAGCGCAGGGGGCGCGTGGAACTGAAGCTTTCTTT. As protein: CASSLAQGARGTEAFF.

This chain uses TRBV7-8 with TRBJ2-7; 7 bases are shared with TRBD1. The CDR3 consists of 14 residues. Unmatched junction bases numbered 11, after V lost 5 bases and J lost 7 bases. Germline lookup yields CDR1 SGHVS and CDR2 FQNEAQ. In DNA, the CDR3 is TGTGCCAGCAGCGGGCGGACAGGTGCCTTAGAGCAGTACTTC. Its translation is CASSGRTGALEQYF.

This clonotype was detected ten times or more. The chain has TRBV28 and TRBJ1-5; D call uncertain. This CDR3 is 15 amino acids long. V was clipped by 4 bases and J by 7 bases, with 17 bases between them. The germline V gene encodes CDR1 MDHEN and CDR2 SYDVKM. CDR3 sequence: CASSSHASWRQPQHF. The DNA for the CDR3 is TGTGCCAGCAGTTCTCACGCGAGCTGGCGGCAGCCCCAGCATTTT.

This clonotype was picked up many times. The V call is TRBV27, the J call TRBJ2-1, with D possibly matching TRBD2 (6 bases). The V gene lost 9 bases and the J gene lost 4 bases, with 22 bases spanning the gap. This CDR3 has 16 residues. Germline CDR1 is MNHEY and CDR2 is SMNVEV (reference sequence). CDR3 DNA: TGTGCCAGTAAAATAGCGGTTAAGGAAAGATACAATGAGCAGTTCTTC. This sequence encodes CASKIAVKERYNEQFF.

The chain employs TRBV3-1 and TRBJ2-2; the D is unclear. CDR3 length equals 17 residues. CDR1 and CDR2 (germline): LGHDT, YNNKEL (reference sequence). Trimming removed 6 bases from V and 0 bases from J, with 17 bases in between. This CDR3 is CASSPTYTPANTGELFF. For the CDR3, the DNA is TGTGCCAGCAGTCCGACCTATACTCCCGCGAACACCGGGGAGCTGTTTTTT.

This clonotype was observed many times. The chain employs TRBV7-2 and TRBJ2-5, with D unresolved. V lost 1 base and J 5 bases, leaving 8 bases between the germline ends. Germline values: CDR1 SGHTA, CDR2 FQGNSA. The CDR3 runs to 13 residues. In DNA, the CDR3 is TGTGCCAGCAGCTTAGTACACAGCGAGACCCAGTACTTC. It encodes CASSLVHSETQYF.

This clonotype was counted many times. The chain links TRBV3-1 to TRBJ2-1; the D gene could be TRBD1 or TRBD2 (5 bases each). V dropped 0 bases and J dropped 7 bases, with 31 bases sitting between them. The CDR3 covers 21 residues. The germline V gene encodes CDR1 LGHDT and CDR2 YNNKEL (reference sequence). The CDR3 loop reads CASSQEEGADNLSSGHNEQFF. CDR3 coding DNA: TGTGCCAGCAGCCAAGAAGAAGGGGCGGACAATCTGAGCTCGGGGCATAATGAGCAGTTCTTC.

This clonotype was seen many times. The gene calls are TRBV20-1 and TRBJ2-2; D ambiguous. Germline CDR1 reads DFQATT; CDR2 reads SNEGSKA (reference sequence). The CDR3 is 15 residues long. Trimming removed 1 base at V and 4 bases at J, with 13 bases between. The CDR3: CSARVAGVGTGELFF. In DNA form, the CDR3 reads TGCAGTGCTAGAGTCGCTGGGGTAGGCACCGGGGAGCTGTTTTTT.

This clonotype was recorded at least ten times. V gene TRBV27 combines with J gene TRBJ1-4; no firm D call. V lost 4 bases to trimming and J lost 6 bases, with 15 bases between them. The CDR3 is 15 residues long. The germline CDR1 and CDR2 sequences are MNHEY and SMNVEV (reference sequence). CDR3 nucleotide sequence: TGTGCCAGCAGTTCGTGGCAACCCGGGGATGAAAAACTGTTTTTT. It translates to CASSSWQPGDEKLFF. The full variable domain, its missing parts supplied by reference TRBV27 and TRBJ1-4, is EAQVTQNPRYLITVTGKKLTVTCSQNMNHEYMSWYRQDPGLGLRQIYYSMNVEVTDKGDVPEGYKVSRKEKRNFPLILESPSPNQTSLYFCASSSWQPGDEKLFFGSGTQLSVL.